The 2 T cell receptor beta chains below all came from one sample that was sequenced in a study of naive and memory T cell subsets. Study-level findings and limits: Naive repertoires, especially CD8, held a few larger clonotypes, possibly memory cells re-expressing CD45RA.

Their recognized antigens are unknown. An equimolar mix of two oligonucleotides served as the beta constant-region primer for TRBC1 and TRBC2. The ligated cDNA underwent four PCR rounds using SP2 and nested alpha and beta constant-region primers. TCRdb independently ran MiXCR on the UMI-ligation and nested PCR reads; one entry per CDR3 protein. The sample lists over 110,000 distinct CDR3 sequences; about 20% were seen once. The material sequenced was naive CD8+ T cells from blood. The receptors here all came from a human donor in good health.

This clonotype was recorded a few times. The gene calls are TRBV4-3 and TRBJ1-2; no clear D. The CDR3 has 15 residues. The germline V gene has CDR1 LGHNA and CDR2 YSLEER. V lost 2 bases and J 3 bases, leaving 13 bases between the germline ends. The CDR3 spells CASSQSGGVDYGYTF. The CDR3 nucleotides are TGCGCCAGCAGCCAAAGCGGCGGGGTAGACTATGGCTACACCTTC.

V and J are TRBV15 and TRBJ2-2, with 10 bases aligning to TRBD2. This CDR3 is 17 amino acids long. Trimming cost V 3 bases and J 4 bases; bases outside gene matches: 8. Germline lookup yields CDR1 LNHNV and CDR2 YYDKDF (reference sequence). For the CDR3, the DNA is TGTGCCACCAGCAGCACCTCTAGCGGGAGTATCACCGGGGAGCTGTTTTTT. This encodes CATSSTSSGSITGELFF.